This T cell receptor beta chain is from a study of breast tumors, draining lymph nodes, adjacent tissues. Axillary draining lymph nodes of breast cancer patients supplied the node samples. TCRdb passed the multiplex PCR reads through MiXCR, listing each CDR3 protein once. This table holds under 250,000 distinct CDR3 sequences, less than 40% found once. Notes on this clonotype: Its antigen remains unidentified.

The CDR3 is made up of 15 amino acids. V was clipped by 5 bases and J by 6 bases, with 17 bases between them. CDR1 is SGHVT, CDR2 SQSDAQ, per germline. General study results and limits: Data fit most tumor T cells coming from lymph node, expanding in tumor. Tumor TCR diversity was below lymph nodes but above nontumor tissue. The lymph node origin of tumor T cells was framed as consistent with a hypothesis, not demonstrated. Compared with basal-like, luminal-like tumors shared significantly more repertoire with nontumor tissue.

The sequencing input was axillary lymph node tissue. The chain links TRBV7-4 to TRBJ2-1; tentatively, D is TRBD2 (6 bases). The TCR was taken from a female donor with breast cancer. Some clones in this sample may be carry-over from other donors' samples. The CDR3 DNA follows: TGTGCCAGCAGCGAAGGGAAAAGGGAGGCCAATGAGCAGTTCTTC. Protein: CASSEGKREANEQFF.